This T cell receptor (beta chain) was observed in a study of CD8 T cells in ankylosing spondylitis. Whole-study findings and limits: Reportedly, significant enrichment of disease-linked clones occurred in matched ankylosing spondylitis synovial fluid. Within ankylosing spondylitis blood, a TCR beta motif made up of seven to nine highly homologous variants appeared to be characteristic.

Each TCR beta library was made by quantitative 5'-RACE that incorporated molecular barcodes. TCRdb re-called the 5' RACE reads through MiXCR, storing one row per CDR3 protein. Of 300,000 to 350,000 distinct CDR3 sequences in the sample, under 25% were seen once. In this sample, this clonotype turned up a few times. Its specificity is not known. The CDR3 sequence is 15 residues long. Per germline, CDR1 MNHNS and CDR2 SASEGT. Trimming stripped 6 bases from V and 0 bases from J, with 14 bases between. The clonotype originates from a female donor with ankylosing spondylitis or in good health (not recorded which). Sequencing was carried out using blood, either unsorted or a sorted T cell fraction (not recorded which). The V and J genes are TRBV6-1 and TRBJ1-1; a weak D match, TRBD1 (6 bases). The CDR3 nucleotides are TGTGCCAGCAGGGGGAGGGGGGGCCTGAACACTGAAGCTTTCTTT. Translation: CASRGRGGLNTEAFF.